This is a list of T cell receptor beta chains from one sample in a study of blood T cell repertoires in COVID-19. The method was immunoSEQ multiplex PCR; TCRdb's version includes in-frame clones alone and lacks a portion of them. The sample shows over 150,000 clones, roughly 78% of them seen only once. The sequenced sample consisted of peripheral blood. The receptors were sampled from an elderly man with acute or convalescent COVID-19. CDR3s include the opening cysteine and the closing phenylalanine or tryptophan. A D gene is named only where the DNA matches it firmly. The size of a clone is reported for some rows only, either as once, few or many, or as a class for expanded clones.

j_call d_call v_call clone_size cdr3_nt cdr3_aa
TRBJ1-6 . TRBV6-5 . TGTGCCAGCAGTTTGGCCCTTGACAGGCCGGGTTCACCCCTCCACTTT CASSLALDRPGSPLHF
TRBJ2-3 TRBD2 TRBV29-1 . TGCAGCGTGGCCGGGACTAGCGGGGGAGATACGCAGTATTTT CSVAGTSGGDTQYF
TRBJ1-2 TRBD1 TRBV24-1 . TGTGCCACCAGTGACGGACAGGGGGCCCATGGCTACACCTTC CATSDGQGAHGYTF
TRBJ1-4 TRBD1 TRBV19 . TGTGCCAGTAGTACTCCCGGGACAGGTGGGGAAAAACTGTTTTTT CASSTPGTGGEKLFF
TRBJ2-3 TRBD2 TRBV19 many TGTGCCAGTAGTAGCGGGGGGGCGGGAGATACGCAGTATTTT CASSSGGAGDTQYF
TRBJ1-2 TRBD1 TRBV27 . TGTGCCAGCAAAATTCTGACAGGGAGCGCCTATGGCTACACCTTC CASKILTGSAYGYTF
TRBJ1-1 TRBD1 TRBV10-2 few TGCGCCAGCAGTGAGTCGACAGGGGGCTTGGACACTGAAGCTTTCTTT CASSESTGGLDTEAFF
TRBJ1-5 . TRBV19 once TGTGCCAGTAGTATAGAGAGGGGGTATAGCAATCAGCCCCAGCATTTT CASSIERGYSNQPQHF
TRBJ2-2 . TRBV12-1 . TGTGCCAGCAGCTCGGACAGGGGAACCGGGGAGCTGTTTTTT CASSSDRGTGELFF
TRBJ2-2 . TRBV10-3 . TGTGCCATCAGTGGGCAAGCCGGGGAGCTGTTTTTT CAISGQAGELFF
TRBJ1-5 TRBD1 TRBV6-6 . TGTGCCAGCAGACCGGGACAGGGGTGGCCCCAGCATTTT CASRPGQGWPQHF
TRBJ2-1 TRBD2 TRBV9 . TGTGCCAGCAACGTGGCCCCGGGGGGAATAAGCTCCTACAATGAGCAGTTCTTC CASNVAPGGISSYNEQFF
TRBJ2-1 . TRBV28 few TGTGCCAGCAGACCTACTCCTAGCAATGAGCAGTTCTTC CASRPTPSNEQFF